Below are 31 T cell receptor beta chains sequenced from a single sample in a study of CD8+CD57+ T cells in acquired aplastic anemia. The TCR beta profiling, which covered VDJ combination and CDR3 sequence, was carried out using genomic DNA as the template. Via MiXCR, TCRdb re-called the reads, giving one row per CDR3 protein. This sample has around 170,000 distinct CDR3 sequences, with roughly half found just once. Flow cytometry had shown expanded CD8+CD57+ cells in the patients chosen for sequencing. Sequencing was done on a sample of sorted CD4+, CD8+, or CD8+CD57+ T cells (not recorded which) from PBMCs. The receptors here all came from a human donor with aplastic anemia.

The chain uses TRBV6-5 and TRBJ2-2; D is ambiguous. The CDR3 is 11 residues long. Germline lookup yields CDR1 MNHEY and CDR2 SVGAGI. The V gene lost 2 bases and the J gene lost 8 bases, with 3 bases spanning the gap. In DNA form, the CDR3 reads TGTGCCAGCAGTTACGGAGGGGAGCTGTTTTTT. Protein sequence: CASSYGGELFF.

V is TRBV20-1 and J is TRBJ2-7, with D unresolved. Germline V gene lookup returns CDR1 DFQATT and CDR2 SNEGSKA (reference sequence). This CDR3 contains 12 residues. The germline V and J ends were trimmed by 4 bases and 5 bases, with 12 bases remaining between them. CDR3 coding DNA: TGCAGTGCTACTCCCGGCGGCCACGAGCAGTACGTC. Protein product: CSATPGGHEQYV.

The chain uses TRBV7-9 and TRBJ2-1, with D maybe TRBD2 (6 bases). The V gene lost 5 bases and the J gene lost 15 bases, with 17 bases spanning the gap. Germline lookup yields CDR1 SEHNR and CDR2 FQNEAQ (reference sequence). This CDR3 comprises 12 residues. The CDR3 here is CASSASDWEAFF. The CDR3 DNA follows: TGTGCCAGCAGCGCCTCGGACTGGGAGGCGTTCTTC.

This clonotype was seen ten or more times. The rearrangement links TRBV19 to TRBJ1-5, with TRBD1 as a possible D gene (5 bases). The length of the CDR3 is 14 residues. The V end was cut by 5 bases, the J end by 5 bases, with 13 bases between. Germline assignment: CDR1 LNHDA and CDR2 SQIVND (reference sequence). The CDR3 sequence is CASSAQGPYQPQHF. The CDR3 region has the DNA TGTGCCAGTAGTGCCCAGGGCCCCTATCAGCCCCAGCATTTT.

The V gene is TRBV12-3 or TRBV12-4, the J gene TRBJ2-7, with a tentative D call TRBD1 (5 bases). Trimming took 5 bases from V and 5 from J, leaving 10 bases between them. This CDR3 spans 12 amino acids. The CDR3 region is CASSPRQNEQYV. CDR3 nucleotides: TGTGCCAGCAGTCCGAGACAGAACGAGCAGTACGTC.

In its sample, this clonotype was seen many times. The chain uses TRBV19 and TRBJ1-5; a possible D gene is TRBD1 (6 bases). The germline V gene encodes CDR1 LNHDA and CDR2 SQIVND (reference sequence). The ends were cut back, 0 bases at V and 7 bases at J, with 13 bases in the middle. The CDR3 loop spans 15 amino acids. DNA of the CDR3: TGTGCCAGTAGTATAGATCAGGCAGGGGCCCAGCCCCAGCATTTT. It codes for CASSIDQAGAQPQHF.

This chain uses TRBV19 with TRBJ1-2; D is possibly TRBD1 (6 bases). The CDR3 is made up of 14 amino acids. The germline V gene encodes CDR1 LNHDA and CDR2 SQIVND (reference sequence). V lost 3 bases to trimming and J lost 3 bases, with 11 bases between them. CDR3 region: CASSMLAGDYGYTF. For the CDR3, the DNA is TGTGCCAGTAGTATGTTGGCAGGGGACTATGGCTACACCTTC.

The sample holds many counts of this clonotype. The chain combines TRBV6-1 with TRBJ1-5; D not resolved. V was cut by 1 base and J by 3 bases, with 10 bases left in between. CDR3 length equals 15 residues. The V gene's germline CDR1 is MNHNS and CDR2 SASEGT. CDR3 amino acids: CASSEGRVDNQPQHF. In DNA form, the CDR3 reads TGTGCCAGCAGTGAAGGGAGGGTAGACAATCAGCCCCAGCATTTT.

This clonotype was recorded many times. The rearrangement uses TRBV7-2 and TRBJ1-5; D not certain. V was clipped by 5 bases and J by 4 bases, with 15 bases between them. Germline CDR1 and CDR2: SGHTA and FQGNSA. This CDR3 is built from 15 residues. The CDR3 DNA sequence: TGTGCCAGCAGCCCGGGCGGGCAGCCGAATCAGCCCCAGCATTTT. Protein product: CASSPGGQPNQPQHF.

As regards this clonotype: Possible read error: a much larger clone is one base away. The rearrangement uses TRBV20-1 and TRBJ1-2; the match to TRBD1 covers 7 bases. The CDR3 is 15 amino acids. V dropped 0 bases and J dropped 7; count of bases not matched to a gene: 11. CDR1 and CDR2 from the germline V gene are DFQATT and SNEGSKA (reference sequence). The CDR3 DNA follows: TGCAGTGCTAGAGAGCGGGCAGGGGGAAACGGTGGCTACACCTTC. Translating it yields CSARERAGGNGGYTF.

For this clonotype: A read error may account for a junction end that differs from germline. This sequence joins TRBV3-1 and TRBJ2-7; 8 nucleotides agree with TRBD1. Germline values: CDR1 LGHDT, CDR2 YNNKEL (reference sequence). The CDR3 totals 14 residues. The CDR3 loop reads CAGSLKGTGGEQYF. As DNA, the CDR3 is TGTGCCGGCAGCCTGAAGGGGACAGGAGGAGAGCAGTACTTC.

CDR3 in amino acids: CASSFGHPAPQHF. CDR3 DNA sequence: TGTGCCAGCAGTTTCGGTCACCCCGCGCCCCAGCATTTT. This chain links TRBV12-3 or TRBV12-4 with TRBJ1-5; D is ambiguous. The ends were cut back, 3 bases at V and 9 bases at J, with 12 bases in the middle. There are 13 residues in the CDR3.

This clonotype appeared many times. V is TRBV20-1 and J is TRBJ1-5; tentatively, D is TRBD1 (5 bases). CDR3 length equals 12 residues. Germline V gives CDR1 DFQATT, CDR2 SNEGSKA (reference sequence). Trimming left V 3 bases short and J 7 bases short, with 10 bases between. Written as DNA, the CDR3 is TGCAGTGCTAGTGTCAGGGACCAGCCCCAGCATTTT. Its protein is CSASVRDQPQHF.

At least ten counts were recorded for this clonotype. The chain joins TRBV7-2 to TRBJ2-5; D might be TRBD1 or TRBD2, each matching 5 bases. The CDR3 contains 13 residues. Trimming pared 5 bases from V and 1 base from J, leaving 8 bases between. The germline CDR1 and CDR2 sequences are SGHTA and FQGNSA. The CDR3: CASSRDPQETQYF. CDR3 in DNA: TGTGCCAGCAGCAGGGACCCCCAAGAGACCCAGTACTTC.

The CDR3 is CATNSYGYTF. The CDR3, as DNA: TGTGCCACCAACAGCTATGGCTACACCTTC. The genes are TRBV15 and TRBJ1-2; D gene uncertain. With 7 bases removed from V and 4 bases from J, the gap between germline ends came to 4 bases. The CDR3 runs 10 residues. Germline V gene lookup returns CDR1 LNHNV and CDR2 YYDKDF (reference sequence).

V gene TRBV6-1 combines with J gene TRBJ2-2, with D unresolved. V shed 4 bases and J shed 7 bases, with 10 bases lying between them. The CDR3 totals 13 residues. CDR1 MNHNS and CDR2 SASEGT come from the germline V gene. For the CDR3, the DNA is TGTGCCAGCAGTGCGTTAATAAGCGGGGAGCTGTTTTTT. Amino acids: CASSALISGELFF.

CDR3 in amino acids: CSARDPSTNEKLFF. CDR3 sequence (DNA): TGCAGTGCTAGAGACCCTTCAACTAATGAAAAACTGTTTTTT. The chain links TRBV20-1 to TRBJ1-4, with D unresolved. The CDR3 length is 14 residues. Trimming removed 0 bases from V and 0 bases from J, with 5 bases in between. Germline CDR1 reads DFQATT; CDR2 reads SNEGSKA (reference sequence).

This clonotype showed up many times. The chain combines TRBV4-1 with TRBJ1-4, with 8 positions matching TRBD1. The CDR3 extends over 15 amino acids. CDR1 is MGHRA, CDR2 YSYEKL, per germline. The V gene end was trimmed by 5 bases and the J gene end by 10 bases; junction bases not matched to a gene: 12. The CDR3 is CASSFSDRVEGKLFF. For the CDR3, the DNA is TGCGCCAGCAGCTTCTCGGACAGGGTGGAGGGAAAACTGTTTTTT.

Turning to this clonotype: The junction departs from the called germline gene at one end, perhaps through a read error. J is TRBJ2-7 and V is TRBV25-1; 7 bases map to TRBD2. This CDR3 region has 14 residues. Germline lookup yields CDR1 MGHDK and CDR2 SYGVNS. In DNA, the CDR3 is TGCGCCAGCAGTGGGGGGGTTGATCCGGGCGAGCGGTACTTC. It encodes CASSGGVDPGERYF.

Ten or more counts support this clonotype. V gene TRBV6-1 combines with J gene TRBJ2-5; TRBD1 is a possible D gene (6 bases). Germline V gene data show CDR1 as MNHNS and CDR2 as SASEGT. V was pared by 1 base and J by 5 bases, with 8 bases between. This CDR3 is 13 amino acids long. CDR3 amino acids: CASSEGGRETQYF. The DNA for the CDR3 is TGTGCCAGCAGTGAAGGGGGGCGCGAGACCCAGTACTTC.

J is TRBJ1-1 and V is TRBV4-1; the match to TRBD1 covers 9 bases. V shed 2 bases, J shed 6 bases, and the junction held 7 bases outside the gene matches. The V gene's germline CDR1 is MGHRA and CDR2 YSYEKL. This CDR3 comprises 15 residues. The CDR3 coding sequence is TGCGCCAGCAGCCAACCCGACAGGGGGTCCGCTGAAGCTTTCTTT. Its translation: CASSQPDRGSAEAFF.

The DNA of the CDR3 is TGTGCCAGCACCCCGAATACGGGTACTGGAAACACCATATATTTT. Encoded protein: CASTPNTGTGNTIYF. V and J are TRBV6-1 and TRBJ1-3; no reliable D call. From germline, CDR1 is MNHNS and CDR2 SASEGT. This CDR3 is 15 amino acids long. V was trimmed by 7 bases and J by 2 bases, leaving 15 bases between them.

This clonotype was recorded a few times. The chain uses TRBV5-1 and TRBJ2-7; 10 bases agree with TRBD1. Trimming removed 5 bases from V and 4 bases from J; junction bases left unmatched: 9. Germline values: CDR1 SGHRS, CDR2 YFSETQ. This CDR3 is 15 amino acids long. This CDR3 reads CASRRTGTGAYEQYF. The DNA of the CDR3 is TGCGCCAGCAGGCGTACCGGGACAGGGGCTTACGAGCAGTACTTC.

The chain uses TRBV15 and TRBJ1-6; tentatively, D is TRBD1 (5 bases). CDR3 length equals 16 residues. The germline CDR1 and CDR2 sequences are LNHNV and YYDKDF (reference sequence). V was trimmed by 0 bases and J by 10 bases, leaving 16 bases between them. The CDR3 sequence is CATSRDHRQGGSPLHF. The CDR3 nucleotides are TGTGCCACCAGCAGAGATCATCGGCAGGGAGGCTCACCCCTCCACTTT. Using reference TRBV15 and TRBJ1-6 for the parts outside the CDR3, the full variable domain is DAMVIQNPRYQVTQFGKPVTLSCSQTLNHNVMYWYQQKSSQAPKLLFHYYDKDFNNEADTPDNFQSRRPNTSFCFLDIRSPGLGDTAMYLCATSRDHRQGGSPLHFGNGTRLTVT.

This clonotype has a count of ten or more. J is TRBJ2-1 and V is TRBV20-1, with TRBD2 matching over 7 bases. The CDR3 covers 15 residues. Germline V gene data show CDR1 as DFQATT and CDR2 as SNEGSKA (reference sequence). V dropped 1 base and J dropped 8; count of bases not matched to a gene: 11. The CDR3 reads CSARAGTTYFDEQFF. CDR3 nucleotide sequence: TGCAGTGCTAGAGCGGGGACTACCTATTTCGATGAGCAGTTCTTC.

The rearrangement uses TRBV4-2 and TRBJ1-1; TRBD1 aligns across 9 bases. This CDR3 has 13 residues. V lost 6 bases, J lost 7 bases, and 6 bases stayed unmatched. Germline loops: CDR1 LGHNA, CDR2 YNFKEQ. The CDR3 loop is CASSVQGAGEAFF. In DNA form, the CDR3 reads TGTGCCAGCAGTGTACAGGGGGCGGGTGAAGCTTTCTTT.

A word on this clonotype: Possible read error: a much larger clone is one base away. V usage is TRBV2 and J usage is TRBJ1-1; D unresolved. Germline lookup yields CDR1 SNHLY and CDR2 FYNNEI. This CDR3 has 13 residues. The CDR3: CASSYPQWGVALF. CDR3 bases: TGTGCCAGCAGTTACCCCCAATGGGGAGTAGCTCTCTTT.

This clonotype was detected many times. The CDR3 sequence is CASSGGGPYAQFF. For the CDR3, the DNA is TGTGCCAGCAGTGGCGGGGGCCCCTATGCGCAGTTCTTC. The chain uses TRBV25-1 and TRBJ2-1, with a tentative D call TRBD2 (7 bases). This CDR3 has 13 residues. Trimming stripped 4 bases from V and 12 bases from J, with 16 bases between. Looked up from germline, CDR1 is MGHDK and CDR2 is SYGVNS.

V is TRBV20-1 and J is TRBJ1-1; D perhaps matches TRBD1 (5 bases). Trimming left V 3 bases short and J 5 bases short, with 13 bases between. The V gene's germline CDR1 is DFQATT and CDR2 SNEGSKA (reference sequence). The CDR3 covers 13 residues. CDR3 sequence reads: CSASTQGWTEAFF. CDR3 bases: TGCAGTGCTAGCACCCAGGGCTGGACTGAAGCTTTCTTT.

This clonotype came up a few times. The rearrangement uses TRBV12-3 or TRBV12-4 and TRBJ2-6, with 12 bases lining up with TRBD2. This CDR3 spans 19 amino acids. Trimming at V came to 4 bases and at J to 4 bases, leaving 11 bases not matched to a gene. For the CDR3, the DNA is TGTGCCAGCAGTTCCCGACTAGCGGGAGTCTTTCCCGGGGCCAACGTCCTGACTTTC. This codes for CASSSRLAGVFPGANVLTF.

This clonotype was seen ten or more times. The chain has TRBV5-1 and TRBJ1-1; D perhaps matches TRBD1 (6 bases). Germline CDR1 and CDR2: SGHRS and YFSETQ. Trimming removed 2 bases from V and 8 bases from J, with 16 bases in between. The CDR3 runs to 14 residues. This CDR3 reads CASSFDAGAREAFF. The CDR3 DNA is TGCGCCAGCAGCTTCGATGCGGGGGCGAGAGAAGCTTTCTTT.